This T cell receptor (beta chain) was sequenced during a study of blood T cell repertoires in COVID-19 (dated by TCRdb to between 2020 and 2021). Regarding the study in general: Samples from collaborators originated in the United States, Italy and Spain and spanned both the acute and convalescent phases of COVID-19. Where available, HLA class I and class II types were taken from metadata supplied by the sample provider and were not determined by assay-based typing. Subjects who had been exposed to COVID-19, were actively infected with it, or had recovered from it provided the deeply sampled blood TCRbeta repertoires that made up the dataset. Sample metadata almost always included a de-identified subject ID, COVID-19 status, age in years and sex. The samples were drawn from two sources: the first 160 participants of the ongoing ImmuneRACE study, and 1,000 to 1,500 subjects contributed by 6 global collaborators. The repertoires were made available in a free public database intended to serve as a resource for research on the immune response to SARS-CoV-2. The material from the prospective study consisted of cDNA or gDNA derived from T cells, B-cell-depleted T cells, or PBMCs. Beyond this particular receptor, the publication reports: How much clinical and demographic metadata was included differed by source and by participant, and the metadata was provided uncurated.

In Seattle, one collaborating source enrolled patients while the infection was active and tracked those patients longitudinally over the course of disease. Collaborating institutions collected whole blood in K2EDTA tubes following their own protocols. For TCRbeta analysis, collaborators shipped samples as frozen whole blood, isolated PBMCs, or DNA extracted from either of those sample types. Note on this clone: Its antigen specificity is not known. There are no base qualities to consult, and no much larger clone falls within one base.

From the cysteine through the phenylalanine, the CDR3 covers 15 amino acids. The only DNA kept is the CDR3, 45 bases in frame from the first base. The germline V gene supplies CDR1 MNHEY and CDR2 SVGAGI. V drops 6 bases and J drops 5 bases, leaving 17 bases in between. TCRbeta CDR3 regions were amplified from genomic DNA by means of the immunoSEQ Assay, a bias-controlled multiplex PCR. Processing in the source paper ran as follows. Nucleated cell counts per sample were estimated from amplification of reference gene primers within the assay. To quantify the absolute abundance of each unique TCRbeta CDR3 rearrangement, sequence reads were collapsed and filtered. For each sample, productive Simpson clonality was calculated by taking the square root of Simpson's diversity index across productive rearrangements. TCRdb carries this immuneACCESS record with in-frame sequences only. Its versions omit some clonotypes, under half of them owing to an unresolved V gene in the studies checked, with the rest unexplained. V and J calls and clone size come straight from that table; D and trimming were deduced from the DNA. In all, the sample holds a few hundred thousand clones, and 88% of those were seen once. The top ten clonotypes cover around 12% of the sample.

Recombination linked TRBV6-5 to TRBJ1-5, with the identity of the D gene unclear. Source material: peripheral blood. This clonotype was obtained from a woman between 45 and 65 years old with COVID-19, enrolled during active disease. The DNA sequence reads TGTGCCAGCAGCGCTACTGCAAACGACTATCAGCCCCAGCATTTT. Its coded protein is CASSATANDYQPQHF.